The clone carrying this TCR beta chain was picked up one time. The antigen is not known. This entry is derived from a study of CD8 T cells in Susac syndrome. Overall study results and limits: The authors acknowledged that their TCR sequencing and HLA analysis involved a relatively small number of individuals.

It was with random hexamers that about 0.45 to 1 ug RNA was reverse transcribed. An immunoSEQ multiplex PCR generated amplified TCR beta CDR3 products spanning 54 Vbeta and 13 Jbeta. TCRdb used MiXCR to reprocess the immunoSEQ multiplex PCR reads, holding one entry per CDR3 protein. The repertoire holds over 150,000 distinct CDR3 sequences, approximately 93% seen once, with over 0.08% in the top ten. Looked up from germline, CDR1 is LGHNA and CDR2 is YSLEER. This CDR3 spans 15 amino acids. Trimming shortened V by 8 bases and J by 2 bases, and 16 bases separated the two germline ends. The study used treatment-naive patients who had stable or active relapsing-remitting disease as multiple sclerosis controls. Negative isolation yielded the CD8+ and CD4+ T cells, while FACS enriched the TEMRA cells.

This sequence joins TRBV4-3 and TRBJ1-5; perhaps TRBD1 as D (5 bases). Sequenced: CD4+ T cells from PBMCs. The origin of this receptor is a human donor with multiple sclerosis. CDR3 region: CASSGGVGRNQPQHF. CDR3 in DNA: TGCGCCAGCTCCGGGGGGGTGGGCCGCAATCAGCCCCAGCATTTT.